The following is a T cell receptor (beta chain) sequence with its context. Its target is unknown. This sample stems from a study of pediatric ulcerative colitis. The study's findings and limits: Blood-rectal clonal overlap within each person was significantly higher in ulcerative colitis patients than controls.

This CDR3 contains 15 residues. Germline V gene lookup returns CDR1 SGDLS and CDR2 YYNGEE. V was cut by 1 base and J by 1 base, with 11 bases left in between. Assay used: immunoSEQ multiplex PCR; TCRdb lists only in-frame clones, some missing. Among 15,000 to 20,000 clones listed, 80% were seen once. The rectum was sampled with one to two pinch biopsies at colonoscopy. The sequenced material came from gut tissue. This TCR came from a boy aged 5 to 17 who was a control in a study of pediatric ulcerative colitis. V gene TRBV9 combines with J gene TRBJ1-1, with unresolved D. The DNA of the CDR3 is TGTGCCAGCAGCGTATTAAGGACCGGGAACACTGAAGCTTTCTTT. Amino acid sequence: CASSVLRTGNTEAFF.